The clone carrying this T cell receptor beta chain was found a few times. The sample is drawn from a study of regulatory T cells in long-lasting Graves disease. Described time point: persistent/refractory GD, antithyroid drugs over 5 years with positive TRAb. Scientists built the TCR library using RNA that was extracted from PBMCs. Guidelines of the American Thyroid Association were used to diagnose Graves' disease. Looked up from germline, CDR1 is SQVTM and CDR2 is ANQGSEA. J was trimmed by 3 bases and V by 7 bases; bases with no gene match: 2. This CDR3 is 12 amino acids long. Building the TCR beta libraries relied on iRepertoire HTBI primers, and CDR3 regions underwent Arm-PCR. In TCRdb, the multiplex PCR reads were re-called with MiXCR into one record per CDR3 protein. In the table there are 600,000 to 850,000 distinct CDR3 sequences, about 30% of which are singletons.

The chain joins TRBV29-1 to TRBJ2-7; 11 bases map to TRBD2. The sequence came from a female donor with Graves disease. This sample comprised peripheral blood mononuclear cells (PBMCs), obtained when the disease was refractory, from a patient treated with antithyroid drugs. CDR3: CSATSGSYEQYF. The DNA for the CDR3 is TGCAGCGCCACTAGCGGGAGCTACGAGCAGTACTTC.